The present entry profiles one T cell receptor beta chain with its context. The CDR3 carries no conserved terminal phenylalanine or tryptophan, so it likely arises from a read error. This sample is part of a study of regulatory T cells in long-lasting Graves disease. The overall study: The definition of persistent Graves' disease was over 5 years of antithyroid drugs with positive TSH receptor antibodies.

This CDR3 comprises 15 residues. V was pared by 3 bases and J by 3 bases, with 14 bases between. Looked up from germline, CDR1 is SNHLY and CDR2 is FYNNEI. Relying on iRepertoire HTBI primers and Arm-PCR of CDR3 regions, the team built TCR beta libraries. TCRdb recomputed calls from the multiplex PCR reads with MiXCR, one row per CDR3 protein. The sample records a few hundred thousand distinct CDR3 sequences, around 20% being singletons. Described time point: persistent/refractory GD, antithyroid drugs over 5 years with positive TRAb. The TCR library was prepared using RNA isolated from PBMCs. An endocrinology department in Xi'an, China, recruited the patients.

V usage is TRBV2 and J usage is TRBJ1-1; possibly TRBD1 for D (6 bases). Source: peripheral blood mononuclear cells (PBMCs), taken when the disease was refractory, from a patient treated with antithyroid drugs. The origin of this receptor is a female donor with Graves disease. CDR3 sequence reads: CASSEGGSMDTEAFS. The CDR3 nucleotides are TGTGCCAGCAGTGAGGGGGGCTCTATGGACACTGAAGCTTTCTCT.